This T cell receptor beta chain was captured in a study of T cell changes during pregnancy in multiple sclerosis. Germline CDR1 reads MDHEN; CDR2 reads SYDVKM. The CDR3 length is 15 residues. Trimming cost V 2 bases and J 0 bases, with 8 bases left between them. This table comes from immunoSEQ multiplex PCR, and its TCRdb copy is limited to in-frame clones, with some not included. Of roughly 100,000 clones in the sample, under 95% were seen once. The specimen comprised peripheral blood, sampled before pregnancy. This clonotype was obtained from a female donor with multiple sclerosis, enrolled in a pregnancy study. The chain combines TRBV28 with TRBJ1-5; weak D call: TRBD1 (5 bases). The CDR3 DNA reads TGTGCCAGCAGTTTACGCAGGGTTAGCAATCAGCCCCAGCATTTT. Protein: CASSLRRVSNQPQHF. The whole variable domain, remainder taken from reference TRBV28 and TRBJ1-5, is DVKVTQSSRYLVKRTGEKVFLECVQDMDHENMFWYRQDPGLGLRLIYFSYDVKMKEKGDIPEGYSVSREKKERFSLILESASTNQTSMYLCASSLRRVSNQPQHFGDGTRLSIL.